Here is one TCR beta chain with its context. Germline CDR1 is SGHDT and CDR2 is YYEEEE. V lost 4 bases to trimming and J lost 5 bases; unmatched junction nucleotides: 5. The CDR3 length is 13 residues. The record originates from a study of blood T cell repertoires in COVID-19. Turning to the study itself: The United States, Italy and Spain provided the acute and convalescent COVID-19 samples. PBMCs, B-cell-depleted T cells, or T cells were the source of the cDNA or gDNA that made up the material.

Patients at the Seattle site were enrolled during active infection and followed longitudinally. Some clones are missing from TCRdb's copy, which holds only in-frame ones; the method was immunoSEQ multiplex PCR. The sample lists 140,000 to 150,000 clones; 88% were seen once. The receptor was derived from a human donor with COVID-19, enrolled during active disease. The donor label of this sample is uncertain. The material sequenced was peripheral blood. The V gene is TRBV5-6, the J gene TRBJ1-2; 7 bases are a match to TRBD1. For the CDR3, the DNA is TGTGCCAGCAGCCGGGACAGTTTATATGGCTACACCTTC. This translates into CASSRDSLYGYTF.